This T cell receptor (beta chain) was sequenced in a study of blood T cell repertoires in COVID-19. Study overall: Material from acute and convalescent COVID-19 was sourced from the United States, Italy and Spain. Nucleic acid was either cDNA or gDNA, and it came from T cells, B-cell-depleted T cells, or PBMCs.

V trimming: 7 bases; J trimming: 2 bases; junction bases outside the gene matches: 7. This CDR3 is 15 amino acids long. Germline V gene lookup returns CDR1 MNHNY and CDR2 SVGAGI (reference sequence). This clone has a single count. Study processing details: From reference gene primer amplification, estimates of nucleated cell counts were derived. Generated by immunoSEQ multiplex PCR, the TCRdb table keeps only in-frame clones and is missing some. The V and J calls and clone size are taken from that table; D and trimming were inferred from the DNA. The sample has 500,000 to 600,000 clones; roughly nine tenths are singletons.

V and J are TRBV6-6 and TRBJ1-5; 8 bases are shared with TRBD1. The clonotype originates from a woman in her forties or fifties with COVID-19, enrolled during active disease. Sequencing was performed on peripheral blood. The CDR3 spells CASISGGAGNQPQHF. The CDR3 coding sequence is TGTGCCAGCATCTCAGGGGGCGCGGGCAATCAGCCCCAGCATTTT.